The 6 T cell receptor beta chains below were found in one sample sequenced in a study of immune cell composition in non-small cell lung cancer. Here immunoSEQ multiplex PCR was the method, and the copy in TCRdb shows in-frame clones only, minus some. This sample has under 750 clones; roughly 90% occur once, and the top ten carry 12%. Normal lung was taken at the farthest possible site, at least 3 cm from tumour. Sequencing was done on a sample of non-adjacent lung tissue. The receptors derive from a human donor with non-small cell lung cancer.

The chain uses TRBV9 and TRBJ1-4; D is ambiguous. Germline values: CDR1 SGDLS, CDR2 YYNGEE. The CDR3 consists of 13 residues. Trimming removed 0 bases at V and 10 bases at J, with 10 bases between. The CDR3 spells CASSVEQQGKLFF. For the CDR3, the DNA is TGTGCCAGCAGCGTAGAACAGCAAGGAAAACTGTTTTTT.

The chain has TRBV5-1 and TRBJ1-1; the D is unclear. Trimming stripped 4 bases from V and 3 bases from J, with 13 bases between. The CDR3 consists of 14 residues. The germline CDR1 and CDR2 sequences are SGHRS and YFSETQ. In DNA, the CDR3 is TGCGCCAGCAGCAGTACGGGGAGGGACACTGAAGCTTTCTTT. Its protein is CASSSTGRDTEAFF.

The chain couples TRBV5-1 to TRBJ2-5, with TRBD2 matching over 7 bases. The CDR3 is 15 residues long. The trim removed 3 bases at V and 0 bases at J, leaving 5 bases unmatched. Germline values: CDR1 SGHRS, CDR2 YFSETQ. The CDR3 coding sequence is TGCGCCAGCAGCTCCCGGGCGGGGGACCAAGAGACCCAGTACTTC. Translation: CASSSRAGDQETQYF.

This CDR3 reads CASSDSDISGELFF. The CDR3 DNA reads as TGTGCCAGCAGTGACTCGGACATCTCCGGGGAGCTGTTTTTT. V usage is TRBV6-4 and J usage is TRBJ2-2, with D perhaps TRBD1 (5 bases). The germline V and J ends were trimmed by 0 bases and 6 bases, with 8 bases remaining between them. CDR3 length equals 14 residues. CDR1 and CDR2 (germline): MRHNA, SNTAGT.

The V and J genes are TRBV2 and TRBJ1-1; D remains ambiguous. Trimming pared 9 bases from V and 7 bases from J, leaving 12 bases between. CDR1 and CDR2 (germline): SNHLY, FYNNEI. This CDR3 contains 11 residues. In DNA, the CDR3 is TGTGCCAGTGGGTGGGCGGGTGAAGCTTTCTTT. As protein: CASGWAGEAFF.

The chain uses TRBV7-6 and TRBJ1-1; 9 nucleotides line up with TRBD1. Losses at the gene ends were 5 bases for V and 3 bases for J; bases not matched to a gene: 7. CDR1 and CDR2 (germline): SGHVS, FNYEAQ. The CDR3 is 15 residues long. The CDR3 reads CASSPNRGRDTEAFF. The DNA of the CDR3 is TGTGCCAGCAGCCCAAACAGGGGGCGCGACACTGAAGCTTTCTTT.